These 24 T cell receptor beta chains came from one sample sequenced in a study of T cell responses to AZD1222 COVID-19 vaccine. The method was immunoSEQ multiplex PCR; TCRdb's version includes in-frame clones alone and lacks a portion of them. The sample yields 120,000 or so clones, 75% to 95% seen once. The material was peripheral blood, obtained on day 0 of AZD1222 vaccination. The receptor set was obtained from an adult in good health.

This chain links TRBV28 with TRBJ1-1; no clear D gene. The CDR3 covers 14 residues. Germline loops: CDR1 MDHEN, CDR2 SYDVKM. V was cut by 8 bases and J by 6 bases, with 19 bases left in between. CDR3 region: CASLLGWGDSEAFF. CDR3 nucleotide sequence: TGTGCCAGCCTCCTCGGGTGGGGTGATTCTGAAGCTTTCTTT.

In the case of this clone: The same CDR3 can be traced to other DNA sequences in this sample. V gene TRBV7-2 combines with J gene TRBJ2-7, with 7 nucleotides matching TRBD2. The CDR3 is made up of 14 amino acids. With 0 bases clipped from V and 2 bases from J, the junction kept 1 base outside the gene matches. CDR1 SGHTA and CDR2 FQGNSA come from the germline V gene. CDR3 loop: CASSLAGTTYEQYF. The DNA of the CDR3 is TGTGCCAGCAGCTTAGCCGGGACTACCTACGAGCAGTACTTC. The full variable domain, with the rest looked up from reference TRBV7-2 and TRBJ2-7, is GAGVSQSPSNKVTEKGKDVELRCDPISGHTALYWYRQSLGQGLEFLIYFQGNSAPDKSGLPSDRFSAERTGGSVSTLTIQRTQQEDSAVYLCASSLAGTTYEQYFGPGTRLTVT.

The genes are TRBV4-2 and TRBJ2-5, with D hard to call. Looked up from germline, CDR1 is LGHNA and CDR2 is YNFKEQ. Trimming cost V 2 bases and J 3 bases, with 7 bases left between them. This CDR3 spans 13 amino acids. The chain's CDR3 is CASSQRLEETQYF. The DNA for the CDR3 is TGTGCCAGCAGCCAACGTTTGGAAGAGACCCAGTACTTC.

This chain links TRBV5-6 with TRBJ2-5; no reliable D call. There are 15 residues in the CDR3. V was shortened by 4 bases and J by 5 bases, with 18 bases between the two germline ends. The germline V gene encodes CDR1 SGHDT and CDR2 YYEEEE. CDR3 sequence reads: CASSPASGGSETQYF. The CDR3 DNA follows: TGTGCCAGCAGCCCAGCAAGTGGTGGTTCGGAGACCCAGTACTTC.

V gene TRBV28 combines with J gene TRBJ1-1; D perhaps matches TRBD1 (5 bases). V was clipped by 2 bases and J by 1 base, with 5 bases between them. The CDR3 consists of 13 residues. Germline V CDR1 and CDR2: MDHEN, SYDVKM. The CDR3: CASSLTGNTEAFF. The CDR3 DNA is TGTGCCAGCAGTTTAACAGGGAACACTGAAGCTTTCTTT.

This sequence joins TRBV2 and TRBJ2-1, with D tentatively TRBD2 (6 bases). CDR3 length equals 14 residues. Germline V gives CDR1 SNHLY, CDR2 FYNNEI. V lost 10 bases, J lost 5 bases, and 18 bases lay in between. The chain's CDR3 is CATFGGTENNEQFF. DNA for the CDR3: TGTGCCACCTTCGGGGGTACGGAAAACAATGAGCAGTTCTTC.

This clone was counted a few times. J is TRBJ1-2 and V is TRBV19; D is undetermined. Germline V gene lookup returns CDR1 LNHDA and CDR2 SQIVND (reference sequence). V lost 1 base to trimming and J lost 4 bases, with 13 bases between them. The CDR3 is 15 residues long. The chain's CDR3 is CASSIAPDPIYGYTF. The DNA of the CDR3 is TGTGCCAGTAGTATAGCTCCAGATCCTATCTATGGCTACACCTTC. The whole variable domain, filled in from reference TRBV19 and TRBJ1-2, reads DGGITQSPKYLFRKEGQNVTLSCEQNLNHDAMYWYRQDPGQGLRLIYYSQIVNDFQKGDIAEGYSVSREKKESFPLTVTSAQKNPTAFYLCASSIAPDPIYGYTFGSGTRLTVV.

The chain combines TRBV11-3 with TRBJ2-7; D is ambiguous. This CDR3 contains 11 residues. Germline loops: CDR1 SGHNT, CDR2 YENEEA. V was trimmed by 5 bases and J by 8 bases, leaving 10 bases between them. The DNA of the CDR3 is TGTGCCAGCAGCGCCCTGTCGCAGCAGTACTTC. This gives the protein CASSALSQQYF.

The chain carries TRBV27 and TRBJ2-7, with D tentatively TRBD2 (5 bases). Germline-derived CDR1 and CDR2 are MNHEY and SMNVEV (reference sequence). V lost 6 bases and J 2 bases, leaving 20 bases between the germline ends. The CDR3 is 16 residues long. In nucleotides, the CDR3 is TGTGCCAGCAGAAGCCTAGTCAAAAGGACTCCCTACGAGCAGTACTTC. Its protein is CASRSLVKRTPYEQYF.

The rearrangement uses TRBV5-1 and TRBJ2-5, with 8 bases matching TRBD1. The germline CDR1 and CDR2 sequences are SGHRS and YFSETQ. This CDR3 contains 16 residues. V was pared by 4 bases and J by 5 bases, with 13 bases of the junction left unmatched. The CDR3 DNA follows: TGCGCCAGCAGCACGGGGTCCGGACAGGGTGAGGAGACCCAGTACTTC. Protein sequence: CASSTGSGQGEETQYF.

This clone was detected only once. The rearrangement joins TRBV28 to TRBJ1-1; no definite D call. This CDR3 has 13 amino acids. Germline CDR1 MDHEN, CDR2 SYDVKM. Between the trimmed V and J ends, which lost 2 bases and 1 base, there was a span of 5 bases. The CDR3 spells CASSLGANTEAFF. The CDR3 DNA follows: TGTGCCAGCAGTTTAGGCGCGAACACTGAAGCTTTCTTT.

This rearrangement joins TRBV7-9 to TRBJ2-7; D uncertain. The CDR3 is made up of 14 amino acids. The V end lost 0 bases, the J end lost 0 bases, and 6 bases lay between the germline ends. From germline, CDR1 is SEHNR and CDR2 FQNEAQ (reference sequence). The CDR3 sequence: CASSLAGPSYEQYF. CDR3 nucleotides: TGTGCCAGCAGCTTAGCGGGTCCCTCCTACGAGCAGTACTTC.

This chain links TRBV6-5 with TRBJ2-6; D is uncertain. Germline V gene sequence: CDR1 MNHEY, CDR2 SVGAGI. V lost 11 bases and J 0 bases, leaving 8 bases between the germline ends. The CDR3 loop spans 13 amino acids. DNA of the CDR3: TGTGCCGGCCATACCTCTGGGGCCAACGTCCTGACTTTC. Its protein is CAGHTSGANVLTF.

The genes are TRBV7-9 and TRBJ1-1, with D possibly being TRBD1 (5 bases). Germline V gene sequence: CDR1 SEHNR, CDR2 FQNEAQ (reference sequence). Trimming cost V 5 bases and J 12 bases, with 25 bases left between them. The CDR3 length is 15 residues. CDR3 region: CASSPLLEGHLGTFF. The CDR3 coding sequence is TGTGCCAGCAGCCCTTTACTGGAGGGGCACTTGGGAACTTTCTTT.

The J gene is TRBJ1-5, the V gene TRBV28, with 7 bases lining up with TRBD1. The V gene end was trimmed by 5 bases and the J gene end by 5 bases; junction bases not matched to a gene: 9. CDR1 and CDR2 (germline): MDHEN, SYDVKM. The CDR3 length is 15 residues. In DNA form, the CDR3 reads TGTGCCAGCAGTGGGTACAGGGGAAATTATCAGCCCCAGCATTTT. It yields the protein CASSGYRGNYQPQHF.

This chain connects TRBV5-1 to TRBJ2-1; D unresolved. CDR1 and CDR2 from the germline V gene are SGHRS and YFSETQ. V lost 3 bases and J lost 8, with 27 bases in between. The CDR3 has 18 amino acids. For the CDR3, the DNA is TGCGCCAGCAGCTCCTTTTTCGTGGAAAGACTTAAGGACCATGAGCAGTTCTTC. It encodes CASSSFFVERLKDHEQFF.

This rearrangement joins TRBV20-1 to TRBJ2-2; D gene ambiguous. This CDR3 spans 16 amino acids. Germline assignment: CDR1 DFQATT and CDR2 SNEGSKA (reference sequence). V gave up 3 bases and J gave up 7 bases, with 21 bases separating them. The CDR3 here is CSASSSPREEDGELFF. The CDR3 coding sequence is TGCAGTGCTAGTTCATCGCCTCGAGAGGAAGACGGGGAGCTGTTTTTT.

This sequence joins TRBV15 and TRBJ1-6; D is undetermined. CDR1 is LNHNV and CDR2 is YYDKDF in the germline V gene (reference sequence). There are 13 residues in the CDR3. V was pared by 1 base and J by 6 bases, with 4 bases between. CDR3 region: CATSRAINSPLHF. In nucleotides, the CDR3 is TGTGCCACCAGCAGAGCCATTAATTCACCCCTCCACTTT.

The V gene is TRBV7-8, the J gene TRBJ1-1; D is uncertain. Germline lookup yields CDR1 SGHVS and CDR2 FQNEAQ. Trimming took off 5 bases at V and 4 bases at J, with 14 bases between the two ends. The CDR3 is made up of 14 amino acids. CDR3 sequence reads: CASSQQAKGTEAFF. The CDR3 DNA follows: TGTGCCAGCAGCCAGCAGGCTAAGGGCACTGAAGCTTTCTTT.

The rearrangement links TRBV5-4 to TRBJ2-2; the match to TRBD1 covers 10 bases. CDR1 and CDR2 (germline): SGHNT, YYREEE (reference sequence). The CDR3 runs 15 residues. The V and J ends lost 4 bases and 3 bases, in that order; junction bases with no gene match: 3. CDR3 nucleotides: TGTGCCAGCAGCCGGACAGGGGGAGACACCGGGGAGCTGTTTTTT. Protein sequence: CASSRTGGDTGELFF.

This sequence joins TRBV27 and TRBJ2-5, with D possibly matching TRBD2 (6 bases). CDR3 length equals 17 residues. The V end lost 3 bases, the J end lost 1 base, and 18 bases lay between the germline ends. CDR1 MNHEY and CDR2 SMNVEV come from the germline V gene (reference sequence). For the CDR3, the DNA is TGTGCCAGCAGTTTTAGGTTTTTCGGCGGGATCCAAGAGACCCAGTACTTC. Amino acid sequence: CASSFRFFGGIQETQYF.

The chain recombines TRBV5-1 with TRBJ1-5; D is ambiguous. CDR3 length: 14 amino acids. CDR1 and CDR2 from the germline V gene are SGHRS and YFSETQ. V lost 4 bases and J lost 0, with 8 bases in between. This CDR3 reads CASSEDGSNQPQHF. The CDR3 nucleotides are TGCGCCAGCAGCGAAGACGGTAGCAATCAGCCCCAGCATTTT.

V is TRBV6-1 and J is TRBJ1-1; the D gene is possibly TRBD1 (5 bases). The CDR3 totals 15 residues. Germline assignment: CDR1 MNHNS and CDR2 SASEGT. With 2 bases removed from V and 4 bases from J, the gap between germline ends came to 14 bases. The CDR3 region is CASSEPFPRVTEAFF. DNA for the CDR3: TGTGCCAGCAGTGAACCTTTCCCCAGGGTCACTGAAGCTTTCTTT.

The chain uses TRBV9 and TRBJ1-3; D remains unclear. Trimming removed 8 bases at V and 1 base at J, with 22 bases between. The CDR3 sequence is 17 residues long. Per the germline V gene, CDR1 is SGDLS and CDR2 is YYNGEE. The CDR3 loop is CASSQDAFPLSGNTIYF. Written as DNA, the CDR3 is TGTGCCAGTAGCCAGGATGCTTTCCCACTTTCTGGAAACACCATATATTTT.